This T cell receptor (beta chain) emerged from a study of cytomegalovirus exposure and HLA in healthy donors. Study-level results: According to reports, the classifier identified cytomegalovirus status with high specificity and sensitivity. In vitro, three CMV-associated chains proved specific for CMV antigens. In the 95 to 150 validation repertoires, roughly 94% of cluster scores exceeded 0, per a later analysis.

Concerning this clone: The antigen remains unidentified.

Method: immunoSEQ multiplex PCR; TCRdb's copy keeps in-frame clones and lacks some. The sample has approximately 58,000 clones, about 91% seen once; the top ten hold 2.2%. Donors came from a validation cohort of over 100 subjects, distinct from the first 666-subject cohort. CDR3 length equals 16 residues. CDR1 and CDR2 from the germline V gene are SEHNR and FQNEAQ (reference sequence). V dropped 3 bases and J dropped 1; count of bases not matched to a gene: 4. Source material: PBMCs. The chain combines TRBV7-9 with TRBJ1-5; TRBD1 agrees at 9 bases. This receptor was identified in a woman aged 25 to 39 in good health and CMV-seronegative. This CDR3 is CASSFGTGISNQPQHF. The CDR3 nucleotides are TGTGCCAGCAGCTTCGGGACAGGGATAAGCAATCAGCCCCAGCATTTT.